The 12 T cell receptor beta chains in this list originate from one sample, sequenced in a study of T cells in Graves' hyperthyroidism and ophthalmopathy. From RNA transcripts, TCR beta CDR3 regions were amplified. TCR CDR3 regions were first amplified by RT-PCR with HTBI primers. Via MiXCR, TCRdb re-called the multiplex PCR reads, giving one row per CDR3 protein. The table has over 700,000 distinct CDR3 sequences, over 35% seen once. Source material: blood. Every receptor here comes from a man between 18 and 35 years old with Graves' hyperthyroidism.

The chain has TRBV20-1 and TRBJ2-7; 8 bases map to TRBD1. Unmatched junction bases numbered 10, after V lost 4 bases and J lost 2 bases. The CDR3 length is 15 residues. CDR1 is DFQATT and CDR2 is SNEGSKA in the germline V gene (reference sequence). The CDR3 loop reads CSAKPLGQATYEQYF. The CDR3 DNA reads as TGCAGTGCTAAGCCCTTGGGACAGGCCACCTACGAGCAGTACTTC.

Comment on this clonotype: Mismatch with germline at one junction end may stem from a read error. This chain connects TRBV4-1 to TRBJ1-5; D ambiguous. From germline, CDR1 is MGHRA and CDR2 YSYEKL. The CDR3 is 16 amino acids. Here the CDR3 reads CAQQSGQEYSNKPQHF. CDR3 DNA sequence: TGCGCCCAGCAGTCCGGGCAGGAGTATAGCAATAAGCCCCAGCATTTT.

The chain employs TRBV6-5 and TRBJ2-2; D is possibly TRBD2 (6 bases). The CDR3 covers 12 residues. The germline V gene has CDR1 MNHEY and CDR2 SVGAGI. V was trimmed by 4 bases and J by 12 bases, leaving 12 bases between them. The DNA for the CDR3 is TGTGCCAGCAGTTTCGGACGGGGGAAGCTGTTTTTT. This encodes CASSFGRGKLFF.

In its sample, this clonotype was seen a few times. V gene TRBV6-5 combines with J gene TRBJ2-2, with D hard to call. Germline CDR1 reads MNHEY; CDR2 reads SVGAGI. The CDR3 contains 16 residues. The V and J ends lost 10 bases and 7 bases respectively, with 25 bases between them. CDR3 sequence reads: CATLKRAGNARGELFF. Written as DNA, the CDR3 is TGTGCCACGCTCAAACGGGCCGGAAACGCTCGCGGGGAGCTGTTTTTT.

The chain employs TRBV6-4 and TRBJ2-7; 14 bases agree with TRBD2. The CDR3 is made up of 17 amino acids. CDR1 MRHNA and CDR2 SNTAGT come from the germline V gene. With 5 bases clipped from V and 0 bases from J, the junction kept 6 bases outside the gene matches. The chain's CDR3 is CASSRTSGRPLSYEQYF. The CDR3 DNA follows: TGTGCCAGCAGTCGGACTAGCGGGAGGCCCCTCTCCTACGAGCAGTACTTC.

The CDR3, as DNA: TGTGCCAGCAGAGGACCCGGCTCCTACGAGCAGTACTTC. This translates into CASRGPGSYEQYF. The V gene is TRBV13, the J gene TRBJ2-7; D unresolved. Trimming took off 6 bases at V and 0 bases at J, with 9 bases between the two ends. Germline V lookup: CDR1 PRHDT, CDR2 FYEKMQ (reference sequence). CDR3 length: 13 residues.

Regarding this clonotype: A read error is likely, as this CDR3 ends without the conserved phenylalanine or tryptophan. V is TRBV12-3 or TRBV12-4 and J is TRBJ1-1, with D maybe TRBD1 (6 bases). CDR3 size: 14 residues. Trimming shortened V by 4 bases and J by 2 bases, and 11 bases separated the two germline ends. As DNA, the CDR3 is TGTGCCAGCAGTTCCGGGACACCAAACACTGAAGCTTTCGTT. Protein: CASSSGTPNTEAFV.

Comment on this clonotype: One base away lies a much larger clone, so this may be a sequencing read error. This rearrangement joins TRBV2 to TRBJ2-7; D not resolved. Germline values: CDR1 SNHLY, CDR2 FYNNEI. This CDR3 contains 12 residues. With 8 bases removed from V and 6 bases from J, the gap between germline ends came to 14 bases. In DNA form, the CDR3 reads TGTGCCAGCCGACCGGACGGGTGCGAGCAGTACTTC. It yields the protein CASRPDGCEQYF.

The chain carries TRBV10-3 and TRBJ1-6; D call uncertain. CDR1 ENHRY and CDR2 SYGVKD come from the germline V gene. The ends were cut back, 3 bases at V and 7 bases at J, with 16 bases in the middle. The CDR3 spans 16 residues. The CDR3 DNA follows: TGTGCCATCAGTGACACTCGGACGCGTGGGAATTCACCCCTCCACTTT. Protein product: CAISDTRTRGNSPLHF.

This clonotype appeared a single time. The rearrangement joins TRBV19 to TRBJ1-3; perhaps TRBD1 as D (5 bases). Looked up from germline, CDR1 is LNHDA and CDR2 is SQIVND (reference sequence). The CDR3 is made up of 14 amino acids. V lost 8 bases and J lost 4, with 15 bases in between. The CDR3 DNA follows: TGTGCCAGTGACTGGAGGGGACCCGGAAACACCATATATTTT. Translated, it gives CASDWRGPGNTIYF.

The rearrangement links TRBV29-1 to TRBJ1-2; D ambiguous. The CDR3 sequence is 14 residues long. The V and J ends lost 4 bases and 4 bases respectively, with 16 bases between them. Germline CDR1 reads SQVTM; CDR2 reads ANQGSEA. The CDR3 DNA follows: TGCAGCGTTGCTCAGGCCATGGGGAGCTATGGCTACACCTTC. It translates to CSVAQAMGSYGYTF. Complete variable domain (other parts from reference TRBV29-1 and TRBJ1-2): SAVISQKPSRDICQRGTSLTIQCQVDSQVTMMFWYRQQPGQSLTLIATANQGSEATYESGFVIDKFPISRPNLTFSTLTVSNMSPEDSSIYLCSVAQAMGSYGYTFGSGTRLTVV.

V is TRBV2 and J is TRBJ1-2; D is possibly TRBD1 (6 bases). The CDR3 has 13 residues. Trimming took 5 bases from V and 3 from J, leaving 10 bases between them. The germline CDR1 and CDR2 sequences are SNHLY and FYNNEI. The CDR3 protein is CASSYYRDYGYTF. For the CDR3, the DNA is TGTGCCAGCAGTTACTACAGGGACTATGGCTACACCTTC.